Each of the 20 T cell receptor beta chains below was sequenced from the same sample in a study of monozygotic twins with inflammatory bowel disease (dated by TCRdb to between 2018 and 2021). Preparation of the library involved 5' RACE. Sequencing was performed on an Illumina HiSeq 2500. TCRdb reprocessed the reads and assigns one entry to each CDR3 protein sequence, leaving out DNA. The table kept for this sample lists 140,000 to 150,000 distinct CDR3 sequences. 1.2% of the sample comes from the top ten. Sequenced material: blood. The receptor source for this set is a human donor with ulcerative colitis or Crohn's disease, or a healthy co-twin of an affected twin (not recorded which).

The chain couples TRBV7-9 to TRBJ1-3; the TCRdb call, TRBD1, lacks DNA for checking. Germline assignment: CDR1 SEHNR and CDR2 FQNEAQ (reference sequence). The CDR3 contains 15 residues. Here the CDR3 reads CASSLGGGRGNTIYF.

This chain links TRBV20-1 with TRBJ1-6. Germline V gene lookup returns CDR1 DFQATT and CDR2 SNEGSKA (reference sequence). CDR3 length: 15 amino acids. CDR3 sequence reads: CSARGESSYNSPLHF.

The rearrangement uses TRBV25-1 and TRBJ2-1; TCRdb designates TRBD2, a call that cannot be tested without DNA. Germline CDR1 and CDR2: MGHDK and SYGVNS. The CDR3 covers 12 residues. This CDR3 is CASRRVYNEQFF.

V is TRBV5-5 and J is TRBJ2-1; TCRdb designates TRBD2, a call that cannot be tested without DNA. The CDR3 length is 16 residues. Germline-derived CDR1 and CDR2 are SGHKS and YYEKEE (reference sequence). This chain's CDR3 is CASSLRLADSYNEQFF.

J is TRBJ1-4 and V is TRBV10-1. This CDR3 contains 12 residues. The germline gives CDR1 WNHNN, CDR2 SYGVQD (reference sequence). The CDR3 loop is CASSEGNEKLFF.

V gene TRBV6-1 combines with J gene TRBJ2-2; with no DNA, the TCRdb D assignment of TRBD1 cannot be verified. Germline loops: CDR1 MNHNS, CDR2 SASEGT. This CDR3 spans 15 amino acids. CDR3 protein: CASSHRGANTGELFF.

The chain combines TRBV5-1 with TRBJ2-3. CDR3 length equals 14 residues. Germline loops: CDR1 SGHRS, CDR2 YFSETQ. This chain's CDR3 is CASSLDGTADTQYF.

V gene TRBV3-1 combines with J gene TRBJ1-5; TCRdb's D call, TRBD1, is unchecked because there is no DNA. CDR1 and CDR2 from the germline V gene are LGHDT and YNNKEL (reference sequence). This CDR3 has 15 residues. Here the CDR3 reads CASSQGRGWLQPQHF.

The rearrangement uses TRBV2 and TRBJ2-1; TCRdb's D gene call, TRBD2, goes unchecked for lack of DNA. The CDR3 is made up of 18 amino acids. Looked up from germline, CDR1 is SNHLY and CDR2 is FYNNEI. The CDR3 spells CASRPLAGVFGWDNEQFF.

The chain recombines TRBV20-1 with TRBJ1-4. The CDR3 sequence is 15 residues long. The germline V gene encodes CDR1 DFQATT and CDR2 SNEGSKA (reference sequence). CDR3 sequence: CSAPDGRTAQRKLFF.

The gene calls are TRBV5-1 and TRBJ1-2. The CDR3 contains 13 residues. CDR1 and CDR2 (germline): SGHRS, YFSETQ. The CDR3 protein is CASKTDTNYGYTF. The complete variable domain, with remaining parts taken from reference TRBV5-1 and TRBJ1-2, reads KAGVTQTPRYLIKTRGQQVTLSCSPISGHRSVSWYQQTPGQGLQFLFEYFSETQRNKGNFPGRFSGRQFSNSRSEMNVSTLELGDSALYLCASKTDTNYGYTFGSGTRLTVV.

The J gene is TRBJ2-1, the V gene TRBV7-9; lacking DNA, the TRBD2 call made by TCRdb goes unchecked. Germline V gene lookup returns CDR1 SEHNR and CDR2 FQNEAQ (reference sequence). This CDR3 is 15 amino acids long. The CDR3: CASSYGTSGGEHEFF.

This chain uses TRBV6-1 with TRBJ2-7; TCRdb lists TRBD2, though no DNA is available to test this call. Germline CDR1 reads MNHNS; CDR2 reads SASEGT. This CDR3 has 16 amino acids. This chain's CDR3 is CASSRSSSGGAYEQYF.

CDR3: CSARGDRDTYGYTF. V gene TRBV20-1 combines with J gene TRBJ1-2; the D call from TCRdb, TRBD1, cannot be confirmed without DNA. Germline loops: CDR1 DFQATT, CDR2 SNEGSKA (reference sequence). This CDR3 is built from 14 residues.

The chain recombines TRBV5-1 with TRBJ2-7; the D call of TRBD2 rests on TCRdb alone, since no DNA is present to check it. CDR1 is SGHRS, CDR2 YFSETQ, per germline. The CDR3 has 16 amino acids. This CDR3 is CASSPMGGTSSYEQYF.

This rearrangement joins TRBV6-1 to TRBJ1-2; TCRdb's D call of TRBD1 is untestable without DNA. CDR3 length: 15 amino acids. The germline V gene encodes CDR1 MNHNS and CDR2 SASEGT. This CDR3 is CANRGPTAANYGYTF.

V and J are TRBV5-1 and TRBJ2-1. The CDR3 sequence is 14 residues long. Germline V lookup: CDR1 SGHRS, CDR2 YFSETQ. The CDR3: CASSLLTIHNEQFF. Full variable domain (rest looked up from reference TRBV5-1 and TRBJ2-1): KAGVTQTPRYLIKTRGQQVTLSCSPISGHRSVSWYQQTPGQGLQFLFEYFSETQRNKGNFPGRFSGRQFSNSRSEMNVSTLELGDSALYLCASSLLTIHNEQFFGPGTRLTVL.

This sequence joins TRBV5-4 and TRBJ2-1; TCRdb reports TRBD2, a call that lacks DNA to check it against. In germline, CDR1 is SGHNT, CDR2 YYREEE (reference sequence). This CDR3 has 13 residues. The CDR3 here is CASSPSTSLGQFF.

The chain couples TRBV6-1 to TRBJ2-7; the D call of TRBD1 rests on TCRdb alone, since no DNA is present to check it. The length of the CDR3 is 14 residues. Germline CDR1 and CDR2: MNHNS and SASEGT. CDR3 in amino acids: CASSPGTGDHEQYF.

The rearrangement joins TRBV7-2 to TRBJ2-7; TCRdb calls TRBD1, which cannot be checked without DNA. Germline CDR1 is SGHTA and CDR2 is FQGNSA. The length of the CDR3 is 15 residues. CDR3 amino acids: CASSLAPGQNYEQYF.